The clone carrying this TCR beta chain showed up just once. The entry originates in a study of patients with pleural tuberculosis. Germline assignment: CDR1 SGHDN and CDR2 FVKESK. The length of the CDR3 is 14 residues. V shed 4 bases, J shed 3 bases, and the junction held 2 bases outside the gene matches. TCRdb analysed the reads with MiXCR anew, one entry per CDR3 protein. The data contain roughly 27,000 distinct CDR3 sequences, 15% to 20% of them singletons. Input material: peripheral blood. The TCR originated in a human donor with pleural tuberculosis. The rearrangement links TRBV14 to TRBJ2-1, with TRBD2 matching 8 bases. CDR3 loop: CASSPSGYYNEQFF. For the CDR3, the DNA is TGTGCCAGCAGCCCTAGCGGGTACTACAATGAGCAGTTCTTC.